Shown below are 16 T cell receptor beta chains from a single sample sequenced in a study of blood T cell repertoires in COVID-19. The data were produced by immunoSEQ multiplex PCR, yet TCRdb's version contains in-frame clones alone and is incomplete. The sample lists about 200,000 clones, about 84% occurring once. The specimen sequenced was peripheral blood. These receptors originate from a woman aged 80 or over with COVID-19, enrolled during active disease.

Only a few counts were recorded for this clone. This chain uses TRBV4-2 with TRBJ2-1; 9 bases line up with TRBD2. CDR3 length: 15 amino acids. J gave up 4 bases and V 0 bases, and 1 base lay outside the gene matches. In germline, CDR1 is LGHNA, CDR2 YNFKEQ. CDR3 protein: CASSQETSGYNEQFF. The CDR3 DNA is TGTGCCAGCAGCCAAGAGACTAGCGGTTACAATGAGCAGTTCTTC.

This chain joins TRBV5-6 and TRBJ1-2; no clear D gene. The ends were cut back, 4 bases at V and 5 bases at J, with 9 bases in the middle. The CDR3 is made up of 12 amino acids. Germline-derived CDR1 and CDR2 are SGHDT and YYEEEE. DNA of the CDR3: TGTGCCAGCAGCCCCGGGGATTATGGCTACACCTTC. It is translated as CASSPGDYGYTF.

As DNA, the CDR3 is TGTGCCAGCAGCTTCGGTGCCATAGATACGCAGTATTTT. This gives the protein CASSFGAIDTQYF. This chain uses TRBV7-3 with TRBJ2-3; no reliable D call. V was pared by 3 bases and J by 5 bases, with 9 bases between. The CDR3 spans 13 residues. CDR1 is SGHTA, CDR2 FQGTGA, per germline.

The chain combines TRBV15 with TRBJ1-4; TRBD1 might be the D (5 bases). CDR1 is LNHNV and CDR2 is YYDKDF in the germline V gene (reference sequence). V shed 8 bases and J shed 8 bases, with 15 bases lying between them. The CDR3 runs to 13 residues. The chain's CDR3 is CATRPGTWEKLFF. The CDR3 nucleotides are TGTGCCACCCGACCAGGGACTTGGGAAAAACTGTTTTTT.

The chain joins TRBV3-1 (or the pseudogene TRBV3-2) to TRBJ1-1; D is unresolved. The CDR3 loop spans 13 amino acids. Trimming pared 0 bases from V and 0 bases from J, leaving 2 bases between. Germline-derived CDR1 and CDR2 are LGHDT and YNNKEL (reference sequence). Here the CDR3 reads CASSQDLNTEAFF. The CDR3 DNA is TGTGCCAGCAGCCAAGACTTGAACACTGAAGCTTTCTTT.

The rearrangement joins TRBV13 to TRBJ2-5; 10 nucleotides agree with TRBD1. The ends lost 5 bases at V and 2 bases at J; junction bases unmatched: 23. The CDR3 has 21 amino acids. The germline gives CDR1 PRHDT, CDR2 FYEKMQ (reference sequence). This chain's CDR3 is CASSTGPYGTGANTYQETQYF. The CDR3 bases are TGTGCCAGCAGCACAGGCCCTTACGGGACAGGGGCGAATACGTATCAAGAGACCCAGTACTTC.

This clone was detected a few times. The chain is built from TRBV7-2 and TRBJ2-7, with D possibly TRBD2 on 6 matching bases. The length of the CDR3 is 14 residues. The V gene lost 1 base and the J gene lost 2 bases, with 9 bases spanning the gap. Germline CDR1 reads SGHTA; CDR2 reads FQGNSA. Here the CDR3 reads CASSLGGLTYEQYF. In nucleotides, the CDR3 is TGTGCCAGCAGCTTAGGGGGACTTACCTACGAGCAGTACTTC.

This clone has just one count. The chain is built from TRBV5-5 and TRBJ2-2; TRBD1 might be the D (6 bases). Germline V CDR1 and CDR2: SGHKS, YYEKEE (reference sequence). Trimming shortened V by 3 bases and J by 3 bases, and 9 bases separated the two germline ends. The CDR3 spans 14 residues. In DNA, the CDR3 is TGTGCCAGCAGCTGGGGGCAGGACACCGGGGAGCTGTTTTTT. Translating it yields CASSWGQDTGELFF.

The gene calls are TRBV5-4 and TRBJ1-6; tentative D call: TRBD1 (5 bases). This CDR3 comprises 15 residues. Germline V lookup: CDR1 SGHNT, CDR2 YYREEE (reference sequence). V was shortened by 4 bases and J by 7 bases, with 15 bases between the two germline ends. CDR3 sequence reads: CASSLPGGANSPLHF. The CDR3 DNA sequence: TGTGCCAGCAGCCTACCCGGGGGAGCCAATTCACCCCTCCACTTT.

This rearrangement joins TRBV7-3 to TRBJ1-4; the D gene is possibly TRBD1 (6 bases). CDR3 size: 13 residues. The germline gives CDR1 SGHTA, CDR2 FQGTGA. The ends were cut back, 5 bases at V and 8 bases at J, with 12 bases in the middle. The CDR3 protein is CASSTARGEKLFF. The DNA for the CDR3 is TGTGCCAGCAGCACCGCCAGGGGAGAAAAACTGTTTTTT.

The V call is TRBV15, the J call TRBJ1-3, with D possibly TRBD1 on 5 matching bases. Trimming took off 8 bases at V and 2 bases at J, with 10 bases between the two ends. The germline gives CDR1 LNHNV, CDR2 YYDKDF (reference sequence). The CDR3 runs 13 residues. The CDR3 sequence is CATRQPTGNTIYF. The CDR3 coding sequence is TGTGCCACCCGACAGCCGACTGGAAACACCATATATTTT.

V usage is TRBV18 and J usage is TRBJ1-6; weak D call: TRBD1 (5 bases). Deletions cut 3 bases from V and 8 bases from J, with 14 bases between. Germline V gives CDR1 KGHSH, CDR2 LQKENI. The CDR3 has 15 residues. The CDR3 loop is CASSPRTGGDSPLHF. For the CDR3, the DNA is TGTGCCAGCTCACCGAGGACGGGGGGGGATTCACCCCTCCACTTT. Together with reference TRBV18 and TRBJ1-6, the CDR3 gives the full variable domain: NAGVMQNPRHLVRRRGQEARLRCSPMKGHSHVYWYRQLPEEGLKFMVYLQKENIIDESGMPKERFSAEFPKEGPSILRIQQVVRGDSAAYFCASSPRTGGDSPLHFGNGTRLTVT.

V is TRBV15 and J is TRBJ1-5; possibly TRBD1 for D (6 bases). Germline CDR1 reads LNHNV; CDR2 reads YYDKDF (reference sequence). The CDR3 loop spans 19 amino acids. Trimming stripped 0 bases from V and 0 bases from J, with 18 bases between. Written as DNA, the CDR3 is TGTGCCACCAGCAGAGATAGGGGGGGCCTTAAATATAGCAATCAGCCCCAGCATTTT. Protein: CATSRDRGGLKYSNQPQHF.

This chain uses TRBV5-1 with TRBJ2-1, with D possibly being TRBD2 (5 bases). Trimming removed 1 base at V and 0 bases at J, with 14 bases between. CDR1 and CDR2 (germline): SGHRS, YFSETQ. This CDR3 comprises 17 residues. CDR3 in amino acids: CASSLLPPSSSYNEQFF. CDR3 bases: TGCGCCAGCAGCTTGCTCCCTCCTAGCAGCTCCTACAATGAGCAGTTCTTC. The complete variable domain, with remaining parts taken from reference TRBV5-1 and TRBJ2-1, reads KAGVTQTPRYLIKTRGQQVTLSCSPISGHRSVSWYQQTPGQGLQFLFEYFSETQRNKGNFPGRFSGRQFSNSRSEMNVSTLELGDSALYLCASSLLPPSSSYNEQFFGPGTRLTVL.

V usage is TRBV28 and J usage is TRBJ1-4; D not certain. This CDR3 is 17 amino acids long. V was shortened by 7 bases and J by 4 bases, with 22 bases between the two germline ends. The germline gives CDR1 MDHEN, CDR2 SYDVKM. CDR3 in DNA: TGTGCCAGCACCCCCGCGACCCGGGGTCTTCTTAATGAAAAACTGTTTTTT. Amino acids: CASTPATRGLLNEKLFF. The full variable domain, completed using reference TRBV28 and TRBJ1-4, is DVKVTQSSRYLVKRTGEKVFLECVQDMDHENMFWYRQDPGLGLRLIYFSYDVKMKEKGDIPEGYSVSREKKERFSLILESASTNQTSMYLCASTPATRGLLNEKLFFGSGTQLSVL.

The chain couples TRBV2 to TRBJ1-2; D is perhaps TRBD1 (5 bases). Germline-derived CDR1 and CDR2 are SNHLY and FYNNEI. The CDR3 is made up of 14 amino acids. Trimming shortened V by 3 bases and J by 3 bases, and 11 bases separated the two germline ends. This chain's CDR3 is CASSDGGADYGYTF. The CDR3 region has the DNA TGTGCCAGCAGTGATGGAGGGGCTGACTATGGCTACACCTTC.